Detailed here is one T cell receptor (beta chain). The antigen remains unidentified. The data stem from a study of cytomegalovirus exposure and HLA in healthy donors. Study findings and constraints: Both high specificity and high sensitivity reportedly marked the classifier's diagnosis of cytomegalovirus status.

The length of the CDR3 is 16 residues. The V end was cut by 0 bases, the J end by 3 bases, with 11 bases between. CDR1 and CDR2 (germline): LNHNV, YYDKDF (reference sequence). The PCR used 60 Vbeta and 13 Jbeta primers. TCRdb's copy holds only in-frame clones and misses some; the assay was immunoSEQ multiplex PCR. The sample consists of some 200,000 clones, around 74% of them appearing once. The material sequenced was PBMCs. The chain carries TRBV15 and TRBJ1-4; tentatively, D is TRBD1 (5 bases). The clonotype was recovered from a female donor in good health and CMV-seronegative. The CDR3 region has the DNA TGTGCCACCAGCAGAGATCAAAGACAGCCTAATGAAAAACTGTTTTTT. Amino acids: CATSRDQRQPNEKLFF.